The subject of this entry is one T cell receptor (beta chain). As yet, its antigen is unknown. CDR1 is GTSNPN, CDR2 SVGIG, per germline (reference sequence). The CDR3 totals 12 residues. V was shortened by 5 bases and J by 3 bases, with 10 bases between the two germline ends. The data originate from a study of shared clonotypes between healthy human individuals. The study, taken as a whole, reports: Shared clonotypes across all four donors exceeded non-shared ones in generation probability.

TCRdb's copy holds only in-frame clones and misses some; the assay was immunoSEQ multiplex PCR. The repertoire holds about 2 million clones, with roughly 95% as singletons. This receptor was obtained from a man aged 18 to 29 in good health. The chain is built from TRBV30 and TRBJ1-1; D is ambiguous. Sequenced sample: naive CD4+ T cells sorted from blood. Indicated subset: CD45RA+ positively selected. CDR3 nucleotides: TGTGCCTGGGCCGACACCGACACTGAAGCTTTCTTT. It yields the protein CAWADTDTEAFF.